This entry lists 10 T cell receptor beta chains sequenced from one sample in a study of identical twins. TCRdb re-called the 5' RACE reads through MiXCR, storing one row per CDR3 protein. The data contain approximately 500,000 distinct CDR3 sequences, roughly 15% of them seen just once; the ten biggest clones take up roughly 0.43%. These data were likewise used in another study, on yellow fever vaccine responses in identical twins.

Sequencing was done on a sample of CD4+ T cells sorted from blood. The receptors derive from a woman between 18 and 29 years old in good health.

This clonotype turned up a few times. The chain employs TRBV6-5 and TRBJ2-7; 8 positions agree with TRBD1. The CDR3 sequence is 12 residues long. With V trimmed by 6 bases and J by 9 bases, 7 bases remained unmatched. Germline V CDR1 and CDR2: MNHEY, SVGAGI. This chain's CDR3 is CASSPGQGVQYF. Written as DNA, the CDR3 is TGTGCCAGCAGCCCTGGACAGGGTGTGCAGTACTTC.

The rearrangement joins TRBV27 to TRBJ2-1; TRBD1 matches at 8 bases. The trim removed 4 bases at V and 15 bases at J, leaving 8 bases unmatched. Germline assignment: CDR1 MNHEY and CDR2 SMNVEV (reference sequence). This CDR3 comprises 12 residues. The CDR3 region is CASSSPGGLAFF. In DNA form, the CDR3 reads TGTGCCAGCAGTTCGCCAGGGGGCCTCGCGTTCTTC.

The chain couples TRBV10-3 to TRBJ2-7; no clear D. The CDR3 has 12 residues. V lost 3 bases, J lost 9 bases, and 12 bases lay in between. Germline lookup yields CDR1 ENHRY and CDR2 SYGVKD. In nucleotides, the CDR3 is TGTGCCATCAGTGACGACCAAAGGAGGCAGTACTTC. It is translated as CAISDDQRRQYF.

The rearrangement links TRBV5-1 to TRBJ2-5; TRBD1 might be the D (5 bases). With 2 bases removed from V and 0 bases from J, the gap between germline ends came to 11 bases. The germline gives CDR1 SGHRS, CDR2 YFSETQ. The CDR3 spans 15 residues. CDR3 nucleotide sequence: TGCGCCAGCAGCTTAGAGGACAAGTACCAAGAGACCCAGTACTTC. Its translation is CASSLEDKYQETQYF.

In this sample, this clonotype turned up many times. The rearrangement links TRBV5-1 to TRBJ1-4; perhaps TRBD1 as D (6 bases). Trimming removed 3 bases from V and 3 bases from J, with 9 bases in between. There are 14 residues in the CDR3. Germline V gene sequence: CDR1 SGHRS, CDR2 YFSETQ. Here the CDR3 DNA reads TGCGCCAGCAGCTCCGGACAGCCTAATGAAAAACTGTTTTTT. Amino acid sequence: CASSSGQPNEKLFF.

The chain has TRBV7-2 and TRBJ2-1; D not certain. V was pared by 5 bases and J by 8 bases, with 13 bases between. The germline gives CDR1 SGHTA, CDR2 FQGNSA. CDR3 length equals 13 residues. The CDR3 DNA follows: TGTGCCAGCAGCCATATGCAGGTGGATGAGCAGTTCTTC. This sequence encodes CASSHMQVDEQFF. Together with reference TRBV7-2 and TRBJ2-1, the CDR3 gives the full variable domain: GAGVSQSPSNKVTEKGKDVELRCDPISGHTALYWYRQSLGQGLEFLIYFQGNSAPDKSGLPSDRFSAERTGGSVSTLTIQRTQQEDSAVYLCASSHMQVDEQFFGPGTRLTVL.

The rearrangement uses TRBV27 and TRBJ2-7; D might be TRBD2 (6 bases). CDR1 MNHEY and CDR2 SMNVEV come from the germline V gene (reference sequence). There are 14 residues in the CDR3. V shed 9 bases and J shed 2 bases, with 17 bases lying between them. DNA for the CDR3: TGTGCCAGAAGAACCCGGGACTTGGCCTACGAGCAGTACTTC. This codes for CARRTRDLAYEQYF.

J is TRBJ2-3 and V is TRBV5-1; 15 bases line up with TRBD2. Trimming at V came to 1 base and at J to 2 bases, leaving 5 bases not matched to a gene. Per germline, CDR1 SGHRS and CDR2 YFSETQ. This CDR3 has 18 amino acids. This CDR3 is CASSLPGLAGGLTDTQYF. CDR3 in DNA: TGCGCCAGCAGCTTGCCGGGACTAGCGGGGGGACTCACAGATACGCAGTATTTT.

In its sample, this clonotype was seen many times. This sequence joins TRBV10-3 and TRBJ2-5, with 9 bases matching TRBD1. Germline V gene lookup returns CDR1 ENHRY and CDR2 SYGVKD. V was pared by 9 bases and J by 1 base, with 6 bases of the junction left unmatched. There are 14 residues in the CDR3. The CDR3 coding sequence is TGTGCCATACGACAGGGGGTGGGCCAAGAGACCCAGTACTTC. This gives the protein CAIRQGVGQETQYF.

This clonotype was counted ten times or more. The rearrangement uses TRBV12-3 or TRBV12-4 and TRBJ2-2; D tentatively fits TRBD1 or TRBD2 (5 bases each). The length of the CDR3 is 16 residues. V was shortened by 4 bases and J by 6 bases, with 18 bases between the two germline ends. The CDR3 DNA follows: TGTGCCAGCAGTTCGGGACGTACGAACATGGCCGGGGAGCTGTTTTTT. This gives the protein CASSSGRTNMAGELFF.